Listed below are T cell receptor beta chains from one sample, sequenced in a study of early T cells in non-severe SARS-CoV-2 infection. TCRdb redid the calling of the 5' RACE reads with MiXCR, one entry per CDR3 protein. The sample holds 55,000 to 85,000 distinct CDR3 sequences, approximately 13% seen once. Sequenced input: whole blood. Receptors were obtained from an adult who was a healthcare worker with PCR-confirmed SARS-CoV-2 infection or an uninfected control (not recorded which). Both conserved end residues are part of each CDR3. D genes are given only for firm matches. Rows may omit the clone size; those that give it use once, few, many or a size class.

d_call,j_call,v_call,clone_size,cdr3_aa,cdr3_nt
TRBD2,TRBJ2-1,TRBV10-3,.,CAIRGTTQYNEQFF,TGTGCCATCAGGGGGACTACCCAATACAATGAGCAGTTCTTC
TRBD2,TRBJ2-1,TRBV19,.,CASSYGLAGGNEQFF,TGTGCCAGTAGCTATGGACTAGCGGGGGGTAATGAGCAGTTCTTC
.,TRBJ1-4,TRBV7-2,.,CASSLVVATNEKLFF,TGTGCCAGCAGCTTAGTCGTTGCAACTAATGAAAAACTGTTTTTT
.,TRBJ1-3,TRBV2,few,CASNSDRSGNTIYF,TGTGCCAGCAATTCTGACAGGAGCGGAAACACCATATATTTT
.,TRBJ2-3,TRBV6-4,.,CASSDSEGSTDTQYF,TGTGCCAGCAGTGACTCGGAGGGTAGCACAGATACGCAGTATTTT
.,TRBJ1-5,TRBV12-3/TRBV12-4,many,CASSFSRVLSNQPQHF,TGTGCCAGCAGTTTTTCGAGGGTCCTTAGCAATCAGCCCCAGCATTTT
.,TRBJ2-2,TRBV20-1,.,CSARDRRGYTGELFF,TGCAGTGCTAGAGATAGGCGGGGTTACACCGGGGAGCTGTTTTTT
.,TRBJ2-7,TRBV20-1,few,CSARDRGESSYEQYF,TGCAGTGCTAGAGATAGGGGCGAAAGCTCCTACGAGCAGTACTTC
TRBD2,TRBJ2-7,TRBV7-2,.,CASSLAGGLAVREQYF,TGTGCCAGCAGCTTAGCCGGGGGACTAGCGGTGCGGGAGCAGTACTTC
.,TRBJ1-2,TRBV4-3,few,CASSQEAGLIYGYTF,TGCGCCAGCAGCCAAGAGGCAGGGCTCATCTATGGCTACACCTTC
.,TRBJ1-3,TRBV12-5,many,CASATGGRTGNTIYF,TGTGCTAGTGCGACCGGGGGACGGACTGGAAACACCATATATTTT
.,TRBJ2-5,TRBV19,few,CASSIFGSQETQYF,TGTGCCAGTAGTATATTCGGGAGTCAAGAGACCCAGTACTTC
TRBD1,TRBJ1-4,TRBV4-1,many,CASSQGYLRGRDEKLFF,TGCGCCAGCAGCCAAGGTTACCTCAGGGGGCGGGATGAAAAACTGTTTTTT
TRBD2,TRBJ2-3,TRBV27,.,CASSLPSGGDTQYF,TGTGCCAGCAGTTTACCTAGCGGGGGAGATACGCAGTATTTT
.,TRBJ2-7,TRBV28,.,CASSSGLPNYEQYF,TGTGCCAGCAGTTCGGGCCTGCCTAACTACGAGCAGTACTTC
TRBD1,TRBJ2-6,TRBV9,.,CASSVTSGQGTPGANVLTF,TGTGCCAGCAGCGTAACCTCCGGACAGGGGACACCTGGGGCCAACGTCCTGACTTTC
.,TRBJ2-3,TRBV5-1,few,CASSLAWTGSGDTQYF,TGCGCCAGCAGCTTGGCGTGGACGGGATCAGGTGATACGCAGTATTTT
TRBD1,TRBJ2-1,TRBV28,.,CASSPQGQGDYNEQFF,TGTGCCAGCAGTCCCCAGGGACAGGGGGACTACAATGAGCAGTTCTTC
.,TRBJ1-1,TRBV15,few,CATSRDRLRSEAFF,TGTGCCACCAGCAGAGATCGGCTCAGGAGTGAAGCTTTCTTT
.,TRBJ2-2,TRBV29-1,.,CSAAIGSNTGELFF,TGCAGCGCCGCCATCGGGTCGAACACCGGGGAGCTGTTTTTT